The T cell receptor beta chain described here comes from a study of blood T cell repertoires in COVID-19. Source study methods: Reference gene primer amplification gave nucleated cell count estimates. TCRdb's copy holds only in-frame clones and misses some; the assay was immunoSEQ multiplex PCR. The V and J calls and clone size are taken from that table; D and trimming were inferred from the DNA. This repertoire shows roughly 330,000 clones, around 87% found once; its top ten account for about 3.9%. This TCR was recovered from a woman in her fifties or sixties with active or convalescent COVID-19. Source material: peripheral blood.

CDR3 amino acids: CATSRDRLAGMNEQFF. In DNA form, the CDR3 reads TGTGCCACCAGCAGAGATCGACTAGCGGGGATGAATGAGCAGTTCTTC. The rearrangement joins TRBV15 to TRBJ2-1; 11 bases agree with TRBD2. The CDR3 totals 16 residues. V lost 0 bases and J lost 7; bases outside the gene matches: 5. Germline V lookup: CDR1 LNHNV, CDR2 YYDKDF (reference sequence).